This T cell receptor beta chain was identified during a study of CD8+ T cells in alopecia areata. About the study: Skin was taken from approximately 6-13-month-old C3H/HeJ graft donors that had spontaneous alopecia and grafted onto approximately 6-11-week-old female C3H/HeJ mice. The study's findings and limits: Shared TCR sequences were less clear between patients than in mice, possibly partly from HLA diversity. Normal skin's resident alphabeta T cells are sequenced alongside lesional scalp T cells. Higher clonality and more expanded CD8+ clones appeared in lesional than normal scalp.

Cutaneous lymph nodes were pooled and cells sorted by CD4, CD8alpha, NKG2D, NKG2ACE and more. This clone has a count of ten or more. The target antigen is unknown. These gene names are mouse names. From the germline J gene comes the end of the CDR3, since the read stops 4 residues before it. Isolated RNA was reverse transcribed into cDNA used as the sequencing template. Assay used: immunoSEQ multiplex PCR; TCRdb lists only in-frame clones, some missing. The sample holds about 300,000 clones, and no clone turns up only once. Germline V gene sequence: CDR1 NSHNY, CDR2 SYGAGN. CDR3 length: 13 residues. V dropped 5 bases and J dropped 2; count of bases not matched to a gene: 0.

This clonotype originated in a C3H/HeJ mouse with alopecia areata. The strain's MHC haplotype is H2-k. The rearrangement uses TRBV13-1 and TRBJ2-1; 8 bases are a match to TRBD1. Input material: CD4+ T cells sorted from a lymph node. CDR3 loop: CASRDRDYAEQFF. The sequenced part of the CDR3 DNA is TGTGCCAGCAGGGACAGGGACTATGCT.